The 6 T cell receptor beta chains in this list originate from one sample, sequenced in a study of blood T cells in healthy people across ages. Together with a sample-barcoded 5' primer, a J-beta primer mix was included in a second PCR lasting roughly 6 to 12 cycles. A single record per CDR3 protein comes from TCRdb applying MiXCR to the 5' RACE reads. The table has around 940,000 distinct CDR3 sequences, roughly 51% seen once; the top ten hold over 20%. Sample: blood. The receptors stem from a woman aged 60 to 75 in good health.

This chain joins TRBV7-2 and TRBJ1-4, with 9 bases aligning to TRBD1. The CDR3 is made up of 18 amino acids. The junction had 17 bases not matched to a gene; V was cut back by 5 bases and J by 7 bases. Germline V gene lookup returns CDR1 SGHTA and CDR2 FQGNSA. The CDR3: CASSRRGQGGVGGEKLFF. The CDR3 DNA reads TGTGCCAGCAGCCGACGGGGACAGGGAGGTGTAGGGGGTGAAAAACTGTTTTTT.

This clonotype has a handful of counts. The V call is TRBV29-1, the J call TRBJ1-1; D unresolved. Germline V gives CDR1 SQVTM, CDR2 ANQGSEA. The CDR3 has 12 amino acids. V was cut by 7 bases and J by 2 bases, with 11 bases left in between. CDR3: CSGGRGNTEAFF. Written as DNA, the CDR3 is TGCAGCGGAGGACGGGGAAACACTGAAGCTTTCTTT. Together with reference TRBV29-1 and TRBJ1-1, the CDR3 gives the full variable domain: SAVISQKPSRDICQRGTSLTIQCQVDSQVTMMFWYRQQPGQSLTLIATANQGSEATYESGFVIDKFPISRPNLTFSTLTVSNMSPEDSSIYLCSGGRGNTEAFFGQGTRLTVV.

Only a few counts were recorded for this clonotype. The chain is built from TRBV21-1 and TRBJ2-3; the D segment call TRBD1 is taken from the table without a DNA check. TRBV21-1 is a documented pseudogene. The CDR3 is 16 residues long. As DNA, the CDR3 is TGTGCCAGCAGCAATGGTGACAGGGAGAAGAGAGATACGCAGTATTTT. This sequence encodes CASSNGDREKRDTQYF.

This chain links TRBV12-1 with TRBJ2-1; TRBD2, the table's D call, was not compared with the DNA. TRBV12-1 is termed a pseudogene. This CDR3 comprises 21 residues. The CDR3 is CASSILSGLAGGLLSYNEQFF. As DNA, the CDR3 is TGTGCCAGCAGCATCCTTTCGGGACTAGCGGGAGGACTACTCTCCTACAATGAGCAGTTCTTC.

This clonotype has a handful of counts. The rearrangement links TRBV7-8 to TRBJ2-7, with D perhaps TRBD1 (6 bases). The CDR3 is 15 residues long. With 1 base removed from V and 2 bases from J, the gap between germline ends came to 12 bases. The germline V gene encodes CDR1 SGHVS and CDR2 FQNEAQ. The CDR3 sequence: CASSLGGGHPYEQYF. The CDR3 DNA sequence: TGTGCCAGCAGCTTAGGAGGGGGACACCCCTACGAGCAGTACTTC.

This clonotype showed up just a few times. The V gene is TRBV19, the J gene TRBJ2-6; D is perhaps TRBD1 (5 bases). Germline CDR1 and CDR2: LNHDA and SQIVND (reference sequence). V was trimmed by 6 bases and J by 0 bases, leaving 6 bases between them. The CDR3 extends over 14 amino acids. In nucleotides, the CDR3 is TGTGCCAGTAGAGGGGCCTCTGGGGCCAACGTCCTGACTTTC. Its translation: CASRGASGANVLTF.